Presented here are 15 T cell receptor beta chains from one specimen sequenced in a study of T cell responses to AZD1222 COVID-19 vaccine. The table came from immunoSEQ multiplex PCR; TCRdb's copy has only in-frame clones and leaves some out. The table has around 130,000 clones, 89% seen once. The source was peripheral blood, collected on day 0 of AZD1222 vaccination. The receptors shown here come from an adult in good health.

This chain joins TRBV5-8 and TRBJ2-1, with TRBD2 matching over 8 bases. Germline-derived CDR1 and CDR2 are SGHTS and YDEGEE. V lost 4 bases and J lost 6; bases outside the gene matches: 12. CDR3 length: 16 amino acids. CDR3 sequence: CASSPPTGLVGNEQFF. The DNA of the CDR3 is TGTGCCAGCAGCCCCCCGACGGGACTAGTAGGCAATGAGCAGTTCTTC.

In its sample, this clone was seen once. This chain links TRBV2 with TRBJ2-1, with D perhaps matching TRBD1 (5 bases). CDR3 length: 13 amino acids. In germline, CDR1 is SNHLY, CDR2 FYNNEI. Trimming took 6 bases from V and 7 from J, leaving 13 bases between them. CDR3 loop: CASRVGHWNEQFF. CDR3 sequence (DNA): TGTGCCAGCAGGGTCGGACATTGGAATGAGCAGTTCTTC.

This sequence joins TRBV6-5 and TRBJ2-7; 10 nucleotides line up with TRBD1. The germline V gene has CDR1 MNHEY and CDR2 SVGAGI. CDR3 length: 16 residues. The junction had 6 bases not matched to a gene; V was cut back by 0 bases and J by 4 bases. CDR3 in DNA: TGTGCCAGCAGTTACTCCGTGACAGGGGGCGGGTACGAGCAGTACTTC. It encodes CASSYSVTGGGYEQYF.

CDR3 region: CASSDPGLTTDTQYF. DNA of the CDR3: TGCGCCAGCAGTGATCCGGGACTTACGACAGATACGCAGTATTTT. The chain has TRBV10-2 and TRBJ2-3, with D possibly TRBD2 on 6 matching bases. The length of the CDR3 is 15 residues. Germline CDR1 reads WSHSY; CDR2 reads SAAADI. V gave up 3 bases and J gave up 3 bases, with 13 bases separating them.

The chain has TRBV7-9 and TRBJ2-5; 7 nucleotides line up with TRBD1. Germline CDR1 is SEHNR and CDR2 is FQNEAQ (reference sequence). This CDR3 region has 14 residues. Losses at the gene ends were 5 bases for V and 6 bases for J; bases not matched to a gene: 9. CDR3 sequence reads: CASSRTGPGKTQYF. In nucleotides, the CDR3 is TGTGCCAGCAGCCGGACAGGTCCGGGGAAGACCCAGTACTTC.

The rearrangement links TRBV29-1 to TRBJ1-2; D is unclear. The germline gives CDR1 SQVTM, CDR2 ANQGSEA. The V end was cut by 7 bases, the J end by 14 bases, with 17 bases between. The length of the CDR3 is 10 residues. This CDR3 is CSALEGVRTF. The DNA of the CDR3 is TGCAGCGCTTTGGAGGGCGTTCGGACCTTC.

This clone was counted between two and nine times. The J gene is TRBJ1-6, the V gene TRBV6-6; D might be TRBD1 (6 bases). Looked up from germline, CDR1 is MNHNY and CDR2 is SVGAGI (reference sequence). The ends were cut back, 8 bases at V and 0 bases at J, with 8 bases in the middle. The CDR3 spans 14 residues. CDR3 DNA sequence: TGTGCCAGCGGACAGAGCTCCTATAATTCACCCCTCCACTTT. This encodes CASGQSSYNSPLHF.

The rearrangement joins TRBV2 to TRBJ1-1, with D possibly TRBD1 on 6 matching bases. CDR1 and CDR2 (germline): SNHLY, FYNNEI. V lost 7 bases and J lost 0, with 24 bases in between. The CDR3 spans 18 residues. The CDR3 sequence is CASTTPRQEAQMNTEAFF. The CDR3 coding sequence is TGTGCCAGCACGACCCCCCGACAGGAAGCTCAAATGAACACTGAAGCTTTCTTT.

This chain connects TRBV14 to TRBJ2-7; D gene uncertain. CDR3 length equals 14 residues. Trimming left V 4 bases short and J 3 bases short, with 13 bases between. The germline gives CDR1 SGHDN, CDR2 FVKESK. The CDR3 loop reads CASSRVRAVYEQYF. In DNA form, the CDR3 reads TGTGCCAGCAGCCGAGTAAGGGCGGTCTACGAGCAGTACTTC.

The chain uses TRBV3-1 (or the pseudogene TRBV3-2) and TRBJ2-2; D is perhaps TRBD1 (7 bases). Deletions cut 0 bases from V and 5 bases from J, with 28 bases between. Germline CDR1 LGHDT, CDR2 YNNKEL (reference sequence). The CDR3 is 21 residues long. CDR3: CASSQDRTPTGRRDITGELFF. The CDR3 nucleotides are TGTGCCAGCAGCCAAGATCGGACCCCGACAGGGAGGCGTGATATTACCGGGGAGCTGTTTTTT.

This rearrangement joins TRBV29-1 to TRBJ2-1; a weak D match, TRBD2 (5 bases). The ends were cut back, 7 bases at V and 7 bases at J, with 20 bases in the middle. The length of the CDR3 is 14 residues. CDR1 and CDR2 (germline): SQVTM, ANQGSEA. The CDR3 spells CSAVLVRGINEQFF. For the CDR3, the DNA is TGCAGCGCCGTACTAGTCAGAGGTATTAATGAGCAGTTCTTC.

The chain joins TRBV5-4 to TRBJ2-7; the match to TRBD1 covers 7 bases. The junction had 3 bases not matched to a gene; V was cut back by 1 base and J by 2 bases. The germline gives CDR1 SGHNT, CDR2 YYREEE (reference sequence). The CDR3 loop spans 14 amino acids. CDR3 protein: CASSLRQGAYEQYF. The CDR3 bases are TGTGCCAGCAGCTTGAGGCAGGGGGCCTACGAGCAGTACTTC. Looking up the rest from reference TRBV5-4 and TRBJ2-7 gives the full variable domain: ETGVTQSPTHLIKTRGQQVTLRCSSQSGHNTVSWYQQALGQGPQFIFQYYREEENGRGNFPPRFSGLQFPNYSSELNVNALELDDSALYLCASSLRQGAYEQYFGPGTRLTVT.

J is TRBJ2-5 and V is TRBV5-4, with D perhaps TRBD1 or TRBD2 (5 bases each). Germline V lookup: CDR1 SGHNT, CDR2 YYREEE (reference sequence). The CDR3 length is 15 residues. V dropped 4 bases and J dropped 7 bases, with 20 bases sitting between them. CDR3 loop: CASSPRDLPVPTQYF. In DNA, the CDR3 is TGTGCCAGCAGCCCTCGGGACCTCCCGGTTCCGACCCAGTACTTC.

This chain links TRBV6-5 with TRBJ1-1; 7 nucleotides match TRBD1. Germline V gives CDR1 MNHEY, CDR2 SVGAGI. This CDR3 region has 15 residues. Germline trimming cut 2 bases from V and 4 bases from J; bases unmatched to any gene: 7. In nucleotides, the CDR3 is TGTGCCAGCAGTTACCAGACAGGGTTGGGCACTGAAGCTTTCTTT. As protein: CASSYQTGLGTEAFF.

This clone was counted only a few times. J is TRBJ2-6 and V is TRBV15, with D perhaps given as TRBD1 or TRBD2 (5 bases each). The CDR3 length is 13 residues. Germline V gives CDR1 LNHNV, CDR2 YYDKDF (reference sequence). Trimming removed 8 bases from V and 0 bases from J, with 5 bases in between. In DNA form, the CDR3 reads TGTGCCACCGGGGGCTCTGGGGCCAACGTCCTGACTTTC. It specifies CATGGSGANVLTF.